This T cell receptor (beta chain) was identified in a study of blood T cell repertoires in COVID-19 (dated by TCRdb to about 2020). About the study as a whole: Samples from collaborators originated in the United States, Italy and Spain and spanned both the acute and convalescent phases of COVID-19. The sample metadata nearly always contained a de-identified subject ID, COVID-19 status, age in years and sex. Where available, HLA class I and class II types were obtained from metadata supplied by the sample provider rather than from assay-based typing. The repertoires were released in a freely available public database intended as a resource for research on the immune response to SARS-CoV-2. The dataset comprised deeply sampled blood TCRbeta repertoires from subjects exposed to, actively infected with, or recovered from COVID-19. The samples were drawn from two sources: the first 160 participants of the ongoing ImmuneRACE study, and 1,000 to 1,500 subjects contributed by 6 global collaborators. The material from the prospective study consisted of cDNA or gDNA derived from T cells, B-cell-depleted T cells, or PBMCs.

The germline ends are 6 bases apart after V is trimmed by 5 bases and J by 5 bases. CDR3 length: 12 amino acids, cysteine to phenylalanine. Only the CDR3 portion is preserved as DNA: 36 bases, with reading frame beginning at the first base. The CDR1 and CDR2 encoded by the germline V gene are SGHTA and FQGTGA. A note on this clone: This clone's antigen is unknown. No much larger clone is present one base from it, and per-base qualities are unavailable.

Each collaborating institution followed its own protocols to collect whole blood in K2EDTA tubes. For TCRbeta analysis, collaborators shipped samples in one of three forms: frozen whole blood, isolated PBMCs, or DNA extracted from either of those sample types. The paper as a whole reports these results and caveats: The amount of clinical and demographic metadata varied by source and participant and was provided uncurated.

TCRbeta CDR3 regions were amplified from genomic DNA by means of the immunoSEQ Assay, a bias-controlled multiplex PCR. The authors' pipeline ran thus. The number of nucleated cells in each sample was estimated from the amplification of reference gene primers within the assay. To quantify the absolute abundance of each unique TCRbeta CDR3 rearrangement, sequence reads were collapsed and filtered. For each sample, productive Simpson clonality was calculated by taking the square root of Simpson's diversity index across productive rearrangements. Entries here come from immuneACCESS through TCRdb and include only in-frame sequences with V and J called. Some clones fail to appear in such tables; in the studies checked, an unresolved V gene covers under half of the shortfall, and the cause of the remainder is unknown. V, J and clone size are taken as reported in that table, and D and trimming were inferred from the DNA itself. The sample contains 200,000 or so clones, about 87% of them found a single time. In total, the top ten clones hold 1.5% to 2% of the sample.

The sequenced sample was peripheral blood. Rearrangement joined TRBV7-3 to TRBJ2-2, with TRBD2 perhaps the D gene, on 6 matching bases. The TCR comes from a man aged 65 to 79 with acute or convalescent COVID-19. The nucleotides read TGTGCCAGCAGCCGGGGGACCGGGGAGCTGTTTTTT. The translation is CASSRGTGELFF.